This T cell receptor beta chain was profiled in a study of CD8 T cells in Susac syndrome. The CD8+ and CD4+ T cells were negatively isolated, with the TEMRA cells enriched by FACS. With random hexamers, reverse transcription was performed on 0.5 to 1 ug of RNA. TCRdb called the immunoSEQ multiplex PCR reads again in MiXCR, with one record for every CDR3 protein. The profile covers approximately 120,000 distinct CDR3 sequences, with around 94% appearing a single time and over 0.07% taken by the ten largest. This receptor was taken from a human donor in good health. What was sequenced was CD4+ T cells from PBMCs.

DNA of the CDR3: TGCAGTGCTAGAGCCGCGGGGGTAACAGATACGCAGTATTTT. It codes for CSARAAGVTDTQYF. The rearrangement uses TRBV20-1 and TRBJ2-3; 7 bases match TRBD2. CDR3 length: 14 amino acids. CDR1 is DFQATT and CDR2 is SNEGSKA in the germline V gene (reference sequence). V dropped 1 base and J dropped 3; count of bases not matched to a gene: 4.